This TCR beta chain is drawn from a study of shared clonotypes between healthy human individuals. In the study overall: Donors were a couple of women and a few men aged 18 to 49.

Selected positively for CCR7 and CD45RO-negative, naive CD8 cells excluded terminally differentiated effector memory CD45RA+ cells. Study-wide results and caveats: For sorted subsets, rarefaction showed incomplete sequencing despite large depth.

Some clones are missing from TCRdb's copy, which holds only in-frame ones; the method was immunoSEQ multiplex PCR. The data hold about 2.1 million clones, with about 93% observed a single time. About this clone: Its antigen is currently unknown.

The specimen was naive CD8+ T cells from PBMCs. The sequence was collected from a man younger than 35 in good health. Some clones in this sample may be carry-over from other donors' samples.

The CDR3 DNA reads TGTGCCAGTAGTATGTCAATGGGCCTCGGCGGTCTCTACAATGAGCAGTTCTTC. Protein: CASSMSMGLGGLYNEQFF. This sequence joins TRBV19 and TRBJ2-1; D is undetermined. The germline V gene encodes CDR1 LNHDA and CDR2 SQIVND (reference sequence). Trimming left V 3 bases short and J 3 bases short, with 21 bases between. The CDR3 is 18 residues long.